One and the same sample provided the 30 T cell receptor beta chains below, sequenced in a study of T-cell memory formation after mild COVID-19 (dated by TCRdb to the early 2020s). Libraries were made using 5' RACE. Sequencing instrument: Illumina NovaSeq 6000. Starting from the raw public reads, TCRdb applied fastp trimming at Q25, assembled clones with MiXCR and retained in-frame beta chains. Here each entry gathers all rows of one CDR3 protein and keeps the most common genes and DNA. Counted in this sample were about 180,000 distinct CDR3 sequences; approximately 17% of them appeared once. Of the sample, more than 3% falls within the top ten clones. The sequenced sample consisted of PBMCs or a T cell subset sorted from them (not recorded which). The receptor set was obtained from a young man who had mild COVID-19 (a few samples of this study predate the infection). The sample titles of this study are shuffled in the database, so cell type and time point are left out; the donor was told from shared clones.

This clonotype was detected only a few times. This chain joins TRBV5-1 and TRBJ2-3; D not certain. This CDR3 has 10 residues. The germline CDR1 and CDR2 sequences are SGHRS and YFSETQ. V was trimmed by 4 bases and J by 5 bases, leaving 2 bases between them. DNA for the CDR3: TGCGCCAGCAGCGGAGATACGCAGTATTTT. Residues: CASSGDTQYF.

This clonotype was observed at least ten times. This chain links TRBV12-3 or TRBV12-4 with TRBJ2-7; the D gene could be TRBD1 or TRBD2 (5 bases each). The CDR3 consists of 11 residues. V shed 5 bases and J shed 11 bases, with 13 bases lying between them. CDR3 nucleotides: TGTGCCAGCAGTGACCGGGGCAGGGAGTACTTC. Its protein is CASSDRGREYF.

J is TRBJ1-4 and V is TRBV6-5; D might be TRBD1 (5 bases). Trimming took off 6 bases at V and 10 bases at J, with 15 bases between the two ends. CDR1 is MNHEY and CDR2 is SVGAGI in the germline V gene. This CDR3 is built from 13 residues. CDR3 sequence reads: CASRAVLGGKLFF. The CDR3 DNA is TGTGCCAGCAGGGCCGTTTTGGGGGGAAAACTGTTTTTT.

The chain combines TRBV9 with TRBJ2-2, with 12 bases fitting TRBD2. Germline assignment: CDR1 SGDLS and CDR2 YYNGEE. Germline trimming cut 4 bases from V and 5 bases from J; bases unmatched to any gene: 6. The CDR3 is 16 residues long. Written as DNA, the CDR3 is TGTGCCAGCAGCCCGCGACTAGCGGGGGCAACCGGGGAGCTGTTTTTT. This translates into CASSPRLAGATGELFF.

This clonotype was counted a few times. The chain has TRBV20-1 and TRBJ2-1, with TRBD2 matching over 8 bases. Per the germline V gene, CDR1 is DFQATT and CDR2 is SNEGSKA (reference sequence). V trimming: 5 bases; J trimming: 3 bases; junction bases outside the gene matches: 6. The CDR3 length is 14 residues. For the CDR3, the DNA is TGCAGTGCTTTATCCAGCGGGGGCTACAATGAGCAGTTCTTC. This encodes CSALSSGGYNEQFF.

This clonotype was counted only a few times. This sequence joins TRBV7-2 and TRBJ1-3, with a possible D match to TRBD1 (5 bases). The CDR3 runs to 18 residues. Germline values: CDR1 SGHTA, CDR2 FQGNSA. Trimming removed 5 bases from V and 0 bases from J, with 20 bases in between. The CDR3: CASSTPTGATLSGNTIYF. DNA for the CDR3: TGTGCCAGCAGCACCCCGACCGGGGCCACCCTCTCTGGAAACACCATATATTTT.

This clonotype showed up many times. The chain employs TRBV7-3 and TRBJ2-3; TRBD2 aligns across 12 bases. Germline V gene data show CDR1 as SGHTA and CDR2 as FQGTGA. The trim removed 5 bases at V and 7 bases at J, leaving 10 bases unmatched. This CDR3 spans 16 amino acids. CDR3 sequence (DNA): TGTGCCAGCAGCGCGCCTAGCGGGGGGGCCGAAAATACGCAGTATTTT. Translation: CASSAPSGGAENTQYF.

The chain combines TRBV19 with TRBJ2-5; D tentatively reads TRBD1 or TRBD2 (6 bases each). The CDR3 has 14 amino acids. The germline V and J ends were trimmed by 1 base and 7 bases, with 13 bases remaining between them. Germline V gene data show CDR1 as LNHDA and CDR2 as SQIVND (reference sequence). The CDR3: CASSIAGAGGTQYF. CDR3 DNA sequence: TGTGCCAGTAGTATAGCAGGGGCCGGGGGGACCCAGTACTTC.

The genes are TRBV6-5 and TRBJ2-5, with 9 bases aligning to TRBD1. The V and J ends lost 0 bases and 7 bases, in that order; junction bases with no gene match: 6. The CDR3 consists of 15 residues. Germline V gene sequence: CDR1 MNHEY, CDR2 SVGAGI. The CDR3 protein is CASSYSPGQGWTQYF. DNA for the CDR3: TGTGCCAGCAGTTACTCGCCGGGACAGGGTTGGACCCAGTACTTC.

This clonotype was seen a few times. V and J are TRBV11-3 and TRBJ2-7; tentatively, D is TRBD1 or TRBD2 (6 bases each). V lost 5 bases, J lost 2 bases, and 13 bases lay in between. The CDR3 contains 14 residues. CDR1 SGHNT and CDR2 YENEEA come from the germline V gene. This CDR3 reads CASSPPGAAYEQYF. As DNA, the CDR3 is TGTGCCAGCAGCCCCCCGGGGGCAGCCTACGAGCAGTACTTC.

The CDR3 region has the DNA TGTGCCAGCAGCCTCTACGGCGGGACTGAGCAGTTCTTC. The encoded protein is CASSLYGGTEQFF. The chain joins TRBV11-3 to TRBJ2-1; a weak D match, TRBD2 (6 bases). Germline values: CDR1 SGHNT, CDR2 YENEEA. This CDR3 is 13 amino acids long. V lost 5 bases and J lost 9, with 14 bases in between.

This clonotype was detected a few times. The chain employs TRBV6-2 or TRBV6-3 and TRBJ1-6, with D perhaps matching TRBD1 (6 bases). Germline CDR1 and CDR2: MNHEY and SVGEGT. The V end lost 7 bases, the J end lost 6 bases, and 10 bases lay between the germline ends. This CDR3 spans 13 amino acids. CDR3 protein: CASKAGANSPLHF. The CDR3 bases are TGTGCCAGCAAGGCAGGGGCTAATTCACCCCTCCACTTT.

The genes are TRBV20-1 and TRBJ2-1, with 12 nucleotides matching TRBD2. Germline V gene lookup returns CDR1 DFQATT and CDR2 SNEGSKA (reference sequence). The J segment lost 4 bases and the V segment lost 5 bases, leaving 9 bases of the junction unmatched. The CDR3 extends over 16 amino acids. The CDR3 protein is CSAPGTSGGTYNEQFF. DNA for the CDR3: TGCAGTGCTCCCGGTACTAGCGGGGGGACTTACAATGAGCAGTTCTTC.

The genes are TRBV7-2 and TRBJ1-6; TRBD1 is a possible D gene (5 bases). The CDR3 contains 17 residues. Deletions cut 7 bases from V and 7 bases from J, with 23 bases between. Looked up from germline, CDR1 is SGHTA and CDR2 is FQGNSA. CDR3 protein: CASTPGPRDGLNSPLHF. CDR3 in DNA: TGTGCCAGCACCCCAGGCCCTCGGGACGGATTGAATTCACCCCTCCACTTT.

This clonotype was counted only a few times. This sequence joins TRBV5-1 and TRBJ1-4; D ambiguous. V was shortened by 0 bases and J by 5 bases, with 8 bases between the two germline ends. The CDR3 consists of 14 residues. Germline lookup yields CDR1 SGHRS and CDR2 YFSETQ. The CDR3 DNA is TGCGCCAGCAGCTTGGGTAGGGCGAATGAAAAACTGTTTTTT. Its translation: CASSLGRANEKLFF.

The chain employs TRBV15 and TRBJ1-2, with 7 bases matching TRBD1. With 5 bases clipped from V and 2 bases from J, the junction kept 2 bases outside the gene matches. The CDR3 is 13 residues long. Germline V CDR1 and CDR2: LNHNV, YYDKDF (reference sequence). CDR3 residues: CATSSQGNYGYTF. CDR3 DNA sequence: TGTGCCACCAGCTCACAGGGGAACTATGGCTACACCTTC.

This clonotype occurred a few times. The chain joins TRBV4-1 to TRBJ1-6, with 7 bases aligning to TRBD1. J was trimmed by 8 bases and V by 2 bases; bases with no gene match: 9. The CDR3 is made up of 16 amino acids. Germline CDR1 is MGHRA and CDR2 is YSYEKL. For the CDR3, the DNA is TGCGCCAGCAGCCAATCCTGGGGACAGTTCTATTCACCCCTCCACTTT. This codes for CASSQSWGQFYSPLHF.

The chain is built from TRBV12-3 or TRBV12-4 and TRBJ1-3, with TRBD1 as a possible D gene (5 bases). V was clipped by 7 bases and J by 4 bases, with 11 bases between them. This CDR3 region has 13 residues. The DNA of the CDR3 is TGTGCCAGCACCCGGGGCTCCGGAAACACCATATATTTT. Translated: CASTRGSGNTIYF.

This clonotype showed up many times. V usage is TRBV5-1 and J usage is TRBJ2-3, with 9 bases matching TRBD2. The germline CDR1 and CDR2 sequences are SGHRS and YFSETQ. This CDR3 spans 15 amino acids. V shed 2 bases, J shed 5 bases, and the junction held 6 bases outside the gene matches. The CDR3 region is CASSFGGGGEDTQYF. The CDR3 DNA is TGCGCCAGCAGCTTTGGCGGGGGGGGCGAAGATACGCAGTATTTT.

The chain is built from TRBV9 and TRBJ1-3, with TRBD1 matching over 12 bases. The J segment lost 5 bases and the V segment lost 7 bases, leaving 7 bases of the junction unmatched. Germline V gene sequence: CDR1 SGDLS, CDR2 YYNGEE. The CDR3 runs to 15 residues. The CDR3 DNA is TGTGCCAGCGGGACCGGGACAGGGGGCCGAAACACCATATATTTT. Its translation: CASGTGTGGRNTIYF.

The rearrangement links TRBV14 to TRBJ1-6; D gene uncertain. CDR3 length equals 13 residues. The germline V gene encodes CDR1 SGHDN and CDR2 FVKESK. Trimming took off 5 bases at V and 9 bases at J, with 11 bases between the two ends. CDR3 sequence reads: CASSGAPASPLHF. DNA for the CDR3: TGTGCCAGCAGCGGTGCCCCAGCTTCACCCCTCCACTTT.

This clonotype occurred a few times. V usage is TRBV6-5 and J usage is TRBJ2-3; TRBD1 matches 9 bases. Germline assignment: CDR1 MNHEY and CDR2 SVGAGI. The CDR3 has 17 residues. Trimming at V came to 0 bases and at J to 4 bases, leaving 8 bases not matched to a gene. In DNA form, the CDR3 reads TGTGCCAGCAGTTACTCAAGGGAGGGGACAGGGTCAGATACGCAGTATTTT. Protein sequence: CASSYSREGTGSDTQYF.

This clonotype turned up a few times. The chain is built from TRBV20-1 and TRBJ2-3, with 7 nucleotides matching TRBD2. Unmatched junction bases numbered 3, after V lost 1 base and J lost 5 bases. CDR1 and CDR2 from the germline V gene are DFQATT and SNEGSKA (reference sequence). This CDR3 comprises 13 residues. CDR3 loop: CSARGAGRDTQYF. The CDR3 DNA reads TGCAGTGCTAGAGGAGCGGGGAGAGATACGCAGTATTTT.

This clonotype was seen a handful of times. The rearrangement links TRBV12-3 or TRBV12-4 to TRBJ1-6; 7 nucleotides agree with TRBD1. The CDR3 sequence is 14 residues long. The ends lost 6 bases at V and 10 bases at J; junction bases unmatched: 9. The CDR3 reads CASRVTGSESPLHF. The CDR3 DNA reads TGTGCCAGCAGGGTGACAGGGTCGGAATCACCCCTCCACTTT.

This clonotype turned up a few times. The V gene is TRBV7-9, the J gene TRBJ1-1, with D perhaps TRBD1 (5 bases). The CDR3 has 14 amino acids. The germline CDR1 and CDR2 sequences are SEHNR and FQNEAQ (reference sequence). Between the trimmed V and J ends, which lost 5 bases and 0 bases, there was a span of 10 bases. The CDR3 loop is CASSIQTVNTEAFF. The CDR3 DNA is TGTGCCAGCAGCATCCAGACAGTGAACACTGAAGCTTTCTTT.

This clonotype was observed a few times. The chain carries TRBV5-1 and TRBJ1-3; tentatively, D is TRBD1 (5 bases). V was cut by 3 bases and J by 2 bases, with 9 bases left in between. CDR1 SGHRS and CDR2 YFSETQ come from the germline V gene. This CDR3 comprises 14 residues. The CDR3 DNA reads TGCGCCAGCAGCTGGGACGGAGCTGGAAACACCATATATTTT. Protein product: CASSWDGAGNTIYF.

The chain is built from TRBV4-3 and TRBJ1-6; D is unresolved. The CDR3 is 15 residues long. CDR1 LGHNA and CDR2 YSLEER come from the germline V gene. Trimming took off 0 bases at V and 6 bases at J, with 9 bases between the two ends. The DNA for the CDR3 is TGCGCCAGCAGCCAAGATTCCAGGCCTAATTCACCCCTCCACTTT. It codes for CASSQDSRPNSPLHF.

This clonotype was picked up a small number of times. The gene calls are TRBV7-2 and TRBJ1-1; possible D gene TRBD1, 5 bases. Germline V gene data show CDR1 as SGHTA and CDR2 as FQGNSA. V lost 4 bases and J 8 bases, leaving 11 bases between the germline ends. There are 12 residues in the CDR3. The CDR3 is CASSSDSSEAFF. In DNA, the CDR3 is TGTGCCAGCAGCTCCGACAGTTCCGAAGCTTTCTTT. The whole variable domain, filled in from reference TRBV7-2 and TRBJ1-1, reads GAGVSQSPSNKVTEKGKDVELRCDPISGHTALYWYRQSLGQGLEFLIYFQGNSAPDKSGLPSDRFSAERTGGSVSTLTIQRTQQEDSAVYLCASSSDSSEAFFGQGTRLTVV.

This clonotype was counted between two and nine times. This sequence joins TRBV6-6 and TRBJ1-5; 9 bases agree with TRBD1. Germline-derived CDR1 and CDR2 are MNHNY and SVGAGI (reference sequence). The CDR3 loop spans 15 amino acids. Germline trimming cut 8 bases from V and 7 bases from J; bases unmatched to any gene: 12. The CDR3 protein is CASDWGDRARQPQHF. CDR3 nucleotides: TGTGCCAGCGACTGGGGGGACAGGGCGAGGCAGCCCCAGCATTTT.

The CDR3 is CASSSSGRRSGNTIYF. The CDR3 region has the DNA TGTGCCAGCAGCTCAAGCGGGCGCCGCTCTGGAAACACCATATATTTT. This chain joins TRBV7-8 and TRBJ1-3; the D is unclear. Trimming cost V 4 bases and J 0 bases, with 13 bases left between them. This CDR3 region has 16 residues. From germline, CDR1 is SGHVS and CDR2 FQNEAQ.